A selection of T cell receptor beta chains follows, all from one sample in a study of T-cell reconstitution after alpha-beta-depleted transplantation in children. TCRdb independently ran MiXCR on the PCR reads; one entry per CDR3 protein. This sample has 330,000 or so distinct CDR3 sequences, with around 10% found just once. Sequencing was performed on PBMCs from the stem cell graft donor, taken from the stem cell graft. These receptors were obtained from a human donor who donated a stem cell graft to a child with acute lymphoblastic leukemia. The CDR3 runs from the conserved cysteine through the conserved F or W. A D gene is named only where the DNA matches it firmly. Not every row has a clone size; where given, it reads once, few, many or a size class.

.	.	TRBV20-1	TRBJ2-1	CSARDLSGSAYEQIF	TGCAGTGCTAGAGATCTTAGTGGGAGTGCCTATGAGCAGATCTTC
few	TRBD1	TRBV5-1	TRBJ2-5	CASSARTGGGSQYF	TGCGCCAGCAGCGCACGGACAGGGGGAGGTTCCCAGTACTTC
many	.	TRBV20-1	TRBJ2-2	CSAREGNTGELFF	TGCAGTGCTAGGGAAGGGAACACCGGGGAGCTGTTTTTT
few	.	TRBV20-1	TRBJ1-1	CSATDQGGTEAFF	TGCAGTGCTACGGACCAGGGAGGGACTGAAGCTTTCTTT
few	.	TRBV7-8	TRBJ2-7	CASSLVRSEQYF	TGTGCCAGCAGCTTAGTTAGGAGCGAGCAGTACTTC
few	.	TRBV4-1	TRBJ2-7	CASSQDMRYEQYF	TGCGCCAGCAGCCAAGATATGAGGTACGAGCAGTACTTC
.	.	TRBV7-6	TRBJ2-7	CASSPGTRSYEQYF	TGTGCCAGCAGCCCCGGGACCCGATCCTACGAGCAGTACTTC
many	.	TRBV6-1	TRBJ1-2	CASSEGSYGYTF	TGTGCCAGCAGTGAGGGTAGCTATGGCTACACCTTC
many	.	TRBV28	TRBJ1-5	CASGVGNQPQHF	TGTGCCAGCGGGGTGGGCAATCAGCCCCAGCATTTT
.	.	TRBV28	TRBJ2-7	CASSFGSAVPYEQYF	TGTGCCAGCAGTTTTGGTTCGGCGGTGCCCTACGAGCAGTACTTC
few	TRBD1	TRBV6-1	TRBJ2-7	CASSEVLQGAGRLLWQYF	TGTGCCAGCAGTGAAGTTTTACAGGGGGCCGGACGCCTACTATGGCAGTACTTC
many	.	TRBV4-3	TRBJ2-1	CASSQQTRSPYIEQFF	TGCGCCAGCAGCCAACAAACCCGAAGCCCCTACATCGAGCAGTTCTTC
few	.	TRBV7-9	TRBJ1-4	CASSFGGLTGNEKLFF	TGTGCCAGCAGCTTCGGGGGATTGACAGGAAATGAAAAACTGTTTTTT
.	TRBD2	TRBV27	TRBJ2-1	CASSSQGGLAGANEQFF	TGTGCCAGCAGTTCCCAGGGGGGACTAGCGGGAGCCAATGAGCAGTTCTTC
.	.	TRBV7-2	TRBJ1-2	CASSLKGRSGANYGYTF	TGTGCCAGCAGCTTAAAAGGCCGGTCGGGAGCTAACTATGGCTACACCTTC
many	TRBD2	TRBV29-1	TRBJ2-4	CSAATSGLAKNIQYF	TGCAGCGCAGCGACTAGCGGGTTAGCCAAAAACATTCAGTACTTC
many	.	TRBV20-1	TRBJ2-1	CSARSRPAQFF	TGCAGTGCTAGGAGCAGGCCGGCGCAGTTCTTC